This T cell receptor beta chain was sequenced for a study of blood T cell repertoires in COVID-19. Overall study: Italy, Spain and the United States were the sources of the convalescent and acute COVID-19 samples. PBMCs, B-cell-depleted T cells, or T cells provided the cDNA or gDNA that made up the material.

Original methodology: Estimates of nucleated cell counts were drawn from the amplification of reference gene primers. Clones were sequenced by immunoSEQ multiplex PCR, and TCRdb holds only the in-frame ones, with some missing. That table gives V, J and clone size, and the DNA gave D and trimming. Among some 250,000 clones, around 80% were seen once, and the ten largest hold approximately 6%. The V and J ends lost 0 bases and 3 bases respectively, with 14 bases between them. The CDR3 has 16 amino acids. CDR1 and CDR2 from the germline V gene are WNHNN and SYGVQD (reference sequence). Sample: peripheral blood. This TCR was recovered from a man at least 80 years old with acute or convalescent COVID-19. The chain joins TRBV10-1 to TRBJ1-1; D ambiguous. Here the CDR3 DNA reads TGCGCCAGCAGTGAGTCTAAAGCAGGTTTCCACACTGAAGCTTTCTTT. Encoded protein: CASSESKAGFHTEAFF.